Listed here are 10 T cell receptor beta chains from one sample, sequenced in a study of blood T cell repertoires in COVID-19. Generated by immunoSEQ multiplex PCR, the TCRdb table keeps only in-frame clones and is missing some. The data hold roughly 50,000 clones, with roughly 85% observed a single time. Sequencing was done on a sample of peripheral blood. Source of these receptors: a man in his sixties with acute or convalescent COVID-19.

V and J are TRBV18 and TRBJ2-5, with 7 nucleotides matching TRBD1. The CDR3 extends over 13 amino acids. Germline CDR1 KGHSH, CDR2 LQKENI. V was clipped by 6 bases and J by 3 bases; unmatched bases: 4. The chain's CDR3 is CASSPGQKETQYF. In DNA form, the CDR3 reads TGTGCCAGCTCGCCGGGACAGAAAGAGACCCAGTACTTC. The variable domain in full, completed from reference TRBV18 and TRBJ2-5, reads NAGVMQNPRHLVRRRGQEARLRCSPMKGHSHVYWYRQLPEEGLKFMVYLQKENIIDESGMPKERFSAEFPKEGPSILRIQQVVRGDSAAYFCASSPGQKETQYFGPGTRLLVL.

The V gene is TRBV5-1, the J gene TRBJ2-1; 10 nucleotides agree with TRBD2. Germline lookup yields CDR1 SGHRS and CDR2 YFSETQ. The CDR3 sequence is 16 residues long. The V gene end was trimmed by 0 bases and the J gene end by 5 bases; junction bases not matched to a gene: 5. CDR3 coding DNA: TGCGCCAGCAGCTTGGCTCCTAGCGGGAGTAACAATGAGCAGTTCTTC. This gives the protein CASSLAPSGSNNEQFF.

The gene calls are TRBV27 and TRBJ2-7, with D possibly matching TRBD2 (6 bases). Germline lookup yields CDR1 MNHEY and CDR2 SMNVEV (reference sequence). V lost 5 bases, J lost 4 bases, and 15 bases lay in between. This CDR3 spans 14 amino acids. The CDR3 DNA reads TGTGCCAGCAGTATCCACGGGGGAAGGTACGAGCAGTACTTC. Residues: CASSIHGGRYEQYF.

The chain combines TRBV24-1 with TRBJ2-1; 7 bases fit TRBD2. Germline values: CDR1 KGHDR, CDR2 SFDVKD. This CDR3 comprises 17 residues. J gave up 0 bases and V 3 bases, and 7 bases lay outside the gene matches. The CDR3 nucleotides read TGTGCCACCAGTGATGCCGCCGCGGGGGTCTCCTACAATGAGCAGTTCTTC. It translates to CATSDAAAGVSYNEQFF.

This chain links TRBV6-5 with TRBJ1-6; 7 bases line up with TRBD1. Germline CDR1 and CDR2: MNHEY and SVGAGI. The J segment lost 16 bases and the V segment lost 6 bases, leaving 6 bases of the junction unmatched. The CDR3 sequence is 11 residues long. The CDR3 loop is CASRTGTVLHF. The CDR3 region has the DNA TGTGCCAGCAGGACCGGGACAGTACTCCACTTT.

This clone showed up many times. The chain employs TRBV2 and TRBJ2-7; possible D gene TRBD2, 6 bases. Germline CDR1 and CDR2: SNHLY and FYNNEI. Trimming cost V 4 bases and J 2 bases, with 12 bases left between them. The CDR3 runs 14 residues. CDR3: CASSGYTSTYEQYF. CDR3 in DNA: TGTGCCAGCAGTGGGTATACTAGCACCTACGAGCAGTACTTC.

The CDR3 DNA reads as TGTGCCAGCAGGGGGCAGGGTGTTGAAAAACTGTTTTTT. This sequence encodes CASRGQGVEKLFF. This chain links TRBV13 with TRBJ1-4, with TRBD1 as a possible D gene (5 bases). Germline V gene lookup returns CDR1 PRHDT and CDR2 FYEKMQ (reference sequence). Trimming took 6 bases from V and 7 from J, leaving 12 bases between them. The CDR3 totals 13 residues.

The chain recombines TRBV29-1 with TRBJ2-7, with TRBD1 identical over 9 bases. The junction had 5 bases not matched to a gene; V was cut back by 3 bases and J by 2 bases. The CDR3 loop spans 14 amino acids. Per germline, CDR1 SQVTM and CDR2 ANQGSEA. In nucleotides, the CDR3 is TGCAGCGTTGATGTACAGGGGGCGCCCTACGAGCAGTACTTC. It translates to CSVDVQGAPYEQYF.

V is TRBV18 and J is TRBJ1-1; tentatively, D is TRBD1 (6 bases). The CDR3 sequence is 16 residues long. Germline loops: CDR1 KGHSH, CDR2 LQKENI. The V and J ends lost 4 bases and 2 bases respectively, with 17 bases between them. The CDR3 spells CASSLARRGANTEAFF. CDR3 in DNA: TGTGCCAGCTCACTAGCAAGGCGGGGGGCAAACACTGAAGCTTTCTTT.

The CDR3 here is CASSLGTGGGAGTQYF. The CDR3 nucleotides read TGTGCCAGCAGCTTAGGGACAGGGGGTGGGGCGGGGACCCAGTACTTC. This chain connects TRBV11-2 to TRBJ2-5; 10 positions match TRBD1. The germline CDR1 and CDR2 sequences are SGHAT and FQNNGV. This CDR3 has 16 residues. The trim removed 1 base at V and 7 bases at J, leaving 9 bases unmatched. The full variable domain, its missing parts supplied by reference TRBV11-2 and TRBJ2-5, is EAGVAQSPRYKIIEKRQSVAFWCNPISGHATLYWYQQILGQGPKLLIQFQNNGVVDDSQLPKDRFSAERLKGVDSTLKIQPAKLEDSAVYLCASSLGTGGGAGTQYFGPGTRLLVL.